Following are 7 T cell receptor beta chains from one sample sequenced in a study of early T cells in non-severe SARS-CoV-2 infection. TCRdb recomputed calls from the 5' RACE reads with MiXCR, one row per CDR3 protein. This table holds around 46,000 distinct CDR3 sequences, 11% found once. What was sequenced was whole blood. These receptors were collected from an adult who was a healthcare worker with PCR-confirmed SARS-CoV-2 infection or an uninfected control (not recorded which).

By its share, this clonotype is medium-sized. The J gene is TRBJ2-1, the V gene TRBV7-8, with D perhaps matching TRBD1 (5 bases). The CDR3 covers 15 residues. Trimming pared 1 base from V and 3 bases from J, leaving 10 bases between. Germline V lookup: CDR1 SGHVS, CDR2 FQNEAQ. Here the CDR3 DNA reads TGTGCCAGCAGCTTAGTACCAGGGCGCTACAATGAGCAGTTCTTC. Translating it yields CASSLVPGRYNEQFF.

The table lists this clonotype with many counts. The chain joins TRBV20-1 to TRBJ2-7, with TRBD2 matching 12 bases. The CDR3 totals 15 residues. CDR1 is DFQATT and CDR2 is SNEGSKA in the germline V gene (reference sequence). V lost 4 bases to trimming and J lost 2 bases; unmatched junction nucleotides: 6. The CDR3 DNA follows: TGCAGTGCTAAAGGACTAGCGGGATTCGCCTACGAGCAGTACTTC. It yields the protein CSAKGLAGFAYEQYF.

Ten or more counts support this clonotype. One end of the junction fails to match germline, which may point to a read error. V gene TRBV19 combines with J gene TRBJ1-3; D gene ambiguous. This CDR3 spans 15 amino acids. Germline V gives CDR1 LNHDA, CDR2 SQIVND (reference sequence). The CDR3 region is CASSLSGYSENTIYF. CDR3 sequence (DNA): TGTGCCAGTAGTCTCTCGGGTTACTCTGAAAACACCATATATTTT. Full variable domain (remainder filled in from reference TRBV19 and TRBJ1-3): DGGITQSPKYLFRKEGQNVTLSCEQNLNHDAMYWYRQDPGQGLRLIYYSQIVNDFQKGDIAEGYSVSREKKESFPLTVTSAQKNPTAFYLCASSLSGYSENTIYFGEGSWLTVV.

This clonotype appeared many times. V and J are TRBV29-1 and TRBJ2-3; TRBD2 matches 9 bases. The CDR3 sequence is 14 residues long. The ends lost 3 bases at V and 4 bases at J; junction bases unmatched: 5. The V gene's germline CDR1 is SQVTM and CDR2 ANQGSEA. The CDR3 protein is CSVDGLAPADTQYF. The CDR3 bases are TGCAGCGTTGACGGACTAGCGCCCGCAGATACGCAGTATTTT.

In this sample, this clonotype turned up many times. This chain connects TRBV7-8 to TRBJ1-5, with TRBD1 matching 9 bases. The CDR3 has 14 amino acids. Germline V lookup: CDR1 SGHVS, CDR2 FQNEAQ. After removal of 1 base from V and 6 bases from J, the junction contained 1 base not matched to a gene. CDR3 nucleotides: TGTGCCAGCAGCTTAGACAGGGGGCTTCAGCCCCAGCATTTT. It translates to CASSLDRGLQPQHF.

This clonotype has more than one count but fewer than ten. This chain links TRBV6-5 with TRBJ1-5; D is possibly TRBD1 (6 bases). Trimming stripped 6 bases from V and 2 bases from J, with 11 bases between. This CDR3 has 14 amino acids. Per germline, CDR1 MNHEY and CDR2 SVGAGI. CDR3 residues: CASRLAGGNQPQHF. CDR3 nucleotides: TGTGCCAGCAGGTTGGCAGGGGGCAATCAGCCCCAGCATTTT.

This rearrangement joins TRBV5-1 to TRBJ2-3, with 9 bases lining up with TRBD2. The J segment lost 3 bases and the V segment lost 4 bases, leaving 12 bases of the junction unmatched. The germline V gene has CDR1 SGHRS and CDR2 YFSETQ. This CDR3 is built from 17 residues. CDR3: CASSLLVAGVGTDTQYF. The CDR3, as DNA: TGCGCCAGCAGCCTCTTAGTAGCGGGAGTGGGGACAGATACGCAGTATTTT.